This T cell receptor beta chain was retrieved from a study of T cell repertoires in cytomegalovirus infection. Study context: Evidence of both CMV infection and a matching HLA type came from public TCR beta signatures.

On this clonotype itself: Its cognate antigen is unknown.

TCRdb processed the reads anew with MiXCR; each CDR3 protein has one entry. This sample has some 130,000 distinct CDR3 sequences; about 24% occur once, and the top ten carry approximately 35%. CDR1 is SGHVS, CDR2 FNYEAQ, per germline. CDR3 size: 13 residues. Between the trimmed V and J ends, which lost 4 bases and 4 bases, there was a span of 10 bases. The TCR sequence derives from a human donor in good health (CMV status not recorded). Some clones in this sample may be carry-over from other donors' samples. This chain connects TRBV7-6 to TRBJ2-5; D uncertain. The sequenced sample was PBMCs, sequenced either directly or after in vitro stimulation (not recorded which). The CDR3 loop reads CASSSRALETQYF. CDR3 bases: TGTGCCAGCAGCTCAAGGGCACTAGAGACCCAGTACTTC.